Listed below are T cell receptor beta chains from one sample, sequenced in a study of T cells expressing NK-cell markers. For each CDR3 protein, TCRdb gives one entry from its re-call of the 5' RACE reads, without DNA. The table gives some 500,000 distinct CDR3 sequences; the top ten clones make up approximately 1.4% of it. The source material was blood T cells: a sorted CD56 or NKG2C T cell subset, CD4+ or CD8+ T cells, or bulk PBMC T cells (not recorded which). The receptor set was obtained from a woman between 45 and 60 years old in good health. Each CDR3 is given with its conserved first and last residue.

CDR3	J	V
CASSGTSVYNEQFF	TRBJ2-1	TRBV6-1
CASSLTLETQYF	TRBJ2-5	TRBV12-3/TRBV12-4
CASSQGTGKTEAFF	TRBJ1-1	TRBV7-3
CASSSMSTQYF	TRBJ2-3	TRBV12-3/TRBV12-4
CSASIQREGEQFF	TRBJ2-1	TRBV20-1
CASSYRHGGTEAFF	TRBJ1-1	TRBV12-3/TRBV12-4
CASSITAGGKKQYF	TRBJ2-7	TRBV7-9
CASSVDGGTKTQYF	TRBJ2-5	TRBV9
CASSQVPKGRGYGYTF	TRBJ1-2	TRBV4-1
CASSLEGVLTNTGELFF	TRBJ2-2	TRBV5-1